These 7 T cell receptor beta chains came from one sample sequenced in a study of T cell responses to AZD1222 COVID-19 vaccine. Only in-frame clones appear in the TCRdb table, and some are missing; sequencing was by immunoSEQ multiplex PCR. The sample has about 170,000 clones, 80% to 95% seen once. The input for sequencing was peripheral blood, taken on day 0 of AZD1222 vaccination. These receptors all stem from an adult in good health.

The genes are TRBV24-1 and TRBJ2-2; D might be TRBD1 (6 bases). CDR3 length: 12 amino acids. V dropped 10 bases and J dropped 4 bases, with 9 bases sitting between them. CDR1 is KGHDR, CDR2 SFDVKD, per germline. The CDR3 nucleotides read TGTGCCACAGGGGGTAGCACCGGGGAGCTGTTTTTT. This codes for CATGGSTGELFF.

The chain has TRBV5-1 and TRBJ1-3; 7 bases map to TRBD1. Germline V gene lookup returns CDR1 SGHRS and CDR2 YFSETQ. The CDR3 has 13 amino acids. Trimming took 0 bases from V and 7 from J; bases not matched to a gene: 1. CDR3: CASSLAGGNTIYF. CDR3 in DNA: TGCGCCAGCAGCTTGGCAGGGGGTAACACCATATATTTT.

V is TRBV20-1 and J is TRBJ1-5; D is unclear. V was pared by 3 bases and J by 5 bases, with 14 bases between. The CDR3 sequence is 14 residues long. Germline V gene data show CDR1 as DFQATT and CDR2 as SNEGSKA (reference sequence). CDR3 sequence reads: CSASRRGSDQPQHF. Written as DNA, the CDR3 is TGCAGTGCTAGTAGAAGAGGGTCGGATCAGCCCCAGCATTTT.

V usage is TRBV5-5 and J usage is TRBJ1-3; D perhaps matches TRBD1 (5 bases). Germline assignment: CDR1 SGHKS and CDR2 YYEKEE (reference sequence). Trimming shortened V by 0 bases and J by 3 bases, and 10 bases separated the two germline ends. There are 15 residues in the CDR3. In DNA, the CDR3 is TGTGCCAGCAGCTTGGGAGGGGTTATTGGAAACACCATATATTTT. Translating gives CASSLGGVIGNTIYF.

The V call is TRBV27, the J call TRBJ1-1; D gene unclear. The CDR3 spans 13 residues. V was trimmed by 3 bases and J by 1 base, leaving 6 bases between them. CDR1 is MNHEY, CDR2 SMNVEV, per germline (reference sequence). The CDR3 DNA is TGTGCCAGCAGTTTGCACAGGAACACTGAAGCTTTCTTT. Its protein is CASSLHRNTEAFF.

The chain couples TRBV27 to TRBJ2-3, with D tentatively TRBD2 (6 bases). The CDR3 has 14 amino acids. Trimming took 4 bases from V and 1 from J, leaving 9 bases between them. Germline values: CDR1 MNHEY, CDR2 SMNVEV (reference sequence). CDR3 sequence (DNA): TGTGCCAGCAGTTATCAGCGGGGCACAGATACGCAGTATTTT. It specifies CASSYQRGTDTQYF.

The V and J genes are TRBV4-1 and TRBJ2-1, with D possibly being TRBD2 (6 bases). Between the trimmed V and J ends, which lost 4 bases and 0 bases, there was a span of 10 bases. Germline values: CDR1 MGHRA, CDR2 YSYEKL. The CDR3 has 15 amino acids. The DNA of the CDR3 is TGCGCCAGCAGCCGGGACTTCAGCTCCTACAATGAGCAGTTCTTC. Protein: CASSRDFSSYNEQFF.